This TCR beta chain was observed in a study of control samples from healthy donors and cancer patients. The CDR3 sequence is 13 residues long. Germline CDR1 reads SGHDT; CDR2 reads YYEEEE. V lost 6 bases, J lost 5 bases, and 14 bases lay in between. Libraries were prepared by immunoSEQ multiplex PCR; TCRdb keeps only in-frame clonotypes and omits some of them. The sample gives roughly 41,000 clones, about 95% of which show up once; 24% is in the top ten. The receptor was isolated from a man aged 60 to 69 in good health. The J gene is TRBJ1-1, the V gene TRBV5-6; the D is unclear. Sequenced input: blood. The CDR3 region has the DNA TGTGCCAGCATTCGACAAGGAGGTACTGAAGCTTTCTTT. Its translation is CASIRQGGTEAFF. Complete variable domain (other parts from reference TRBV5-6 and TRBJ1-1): DAGVTQSPTHLIKTRGQQVTLRCSPKSGHDTVSWYQQALGQGPQFIFQYYEEEERQRGNFPDRFSGHQFPNYSSELNVNALLLGDSALYLCASIRQGGTEAFFGQGTRLTVV.